The rows below give T cell receptor beta chains drawn from one sample of a study of T cells after yellow fever vaccination. TCRdb redid the calling of the 5' RACE reads with MiXCR, one entry per CDR3 protein. The sample has hundreds of thousands of distinct CDR3 sequences; approximately 13% are singletons. The material was PBMCs, obtained on the day of the yellow fever booster vaccination. The receptors stem from a man between 25 and 39 years old who received the YFV17D yellow fever vaccine. CDR3s include the opening cysteine and the closing phenylalanine or tryptophan. The order of the fields is J gene, CDR3 length, clone size, D gene, V gene, CDR3 DNA, CDR3 protein. A D gene is named only where the DNA matches it firmly. Clone size is stated in some rows and not others, as once, few, many or a class when expanded.

>TRBJ2-4|18|few|TRBD1|TRBV20-1
TGCAGTGCTTTGGGACAGCGCCATACCTTTTTAGCCAAAAACATTCAGTACTTC
CSALGQRHTFLAKNIQYF
>TRBJ2-2|16|NA|TRBD2|TRBV6-5
TGTGCCAGCAGTTACACGGCGGGAGGGACCACCGGGGAGCTGTTTTTT
CASSYTAGGTTGELFF
>TRBJ2-1|17|NA|TRBD2|TRBV20-1
TGCAGTGCTAGAGATCAGGCTAGCGGGAGAGGGTACAATGAGCAGTTCTTC
CSARDQASGRGYNEQFF
>TRBJ2-3|14|NA|NA|TRBV7-2
TGTGCCAGCAGCGCGGGTCCCTTCACAGATACGCAGTATTTT
CASSAGPFTDTQYF
>TRBJ2-3|18|NA|TRBD2|TRBV5-1
TGCGCCAGCAGCTTCGCCGGGACTAGCAAATCTAGCACAGATACGCAGTATTTT
CASSFAGTSKSSTDTQYF
>TRBJ2-1|16|NA|NA|TRBV6-2/TRBV6-3
TGTGCCAGCAGTTACTCAGGTGGGCTACTCTACAATGAGCAGTTCTTC
CASSYSGGLLYNEQFF
>TRBJ2-7|12|few|TRBD1|TRBV12-3/TRBV12-4
TGTGCCAGCAGTTTATACAGGGGCGAGCAGTACTTC
CASSLYRGEQYF
>TRBJ2-1|13|few|NA|TRBV7-9
TGTGCCAGTCATCTATTCTCCTACAATGAGCAGTTCTTC
CASHLFSYNEQFF
>TRBJ2-7|15|many|NA|TRBV6-2/TRBV6-3
TGTGCCAGCAGTTACTCGACGGGCCGTCCCTACGAGCAGTACTTC
CASSYSTGRPYEQYF
>TRBJ2-5|15|few|NA|TRBV3-1
TGTGCCAGCAGTCACCGGGACTTTCAGGTGGGGACCCAGTACTTC
CASSHRDFQVGTQYF
>TRBJ2-1|15|few|NA|TRBV7-9
TGTGCCAGCAGCTGGGGCAGGGAAACCTACAATGAGCAGTTCTTC
CASSWGRETYNEQFF
>TRBJ2-1|15|NA|NA|TRBV7-6
TGTGCCAGCAGTTACGGTCGACTAGGCGGGAATGAGCAGTTCTTC
CASSYGRLGGNEQFF
>TRBJ2-1|17|NA|TRBD2|TRBV20-1
TGCAGTGCTAGAGATACTAGCGGGAGGGGCTCCTACAATGAGCAGTTCTTC
CSARDTSGRGSYNEQFF
>TRBJ1-4|12|few|NA|TRBV6-9
TGTGCCAGCTACAGGGACCGAGAAAAACTGTTTTTT
CASYRDREKLFF
>TRBJ2-5|15|NA|TRBD1|TRBV6-2/TRBV6-3
TGTGCCAGCAGCCCCCGGACAGGGCAACAAGAGACCCAGTACTTC
CASSPRTGQQETQYF
>TRBJ2-3|12|NA|NA|TRBV20-1
TGCAGTGCTGGTCGTCCCGTCGATACGCAGTATTTT
CSAGRPVDTQYF
>TRBJ2-3|14|NA|NA|TRBV27
TGTGCCAGCTGTAGGCGGAGCAACACAGATACGCAGTATTTT
CASCRRSNTDTQYF
>TRBJ2-1|17|few|TRBD2|TRBV4-2
TGTGCCAGCAGCCAAGATAGTGGCGGGAGAAGATACAATGAGCAGTTCTTC
CASSQDSGGRRYNEQFF
>TRBJ2-2|14|few|NA|TRBV27
TGTGCCACCAAACCCGGCCGAGAGAGCGGGGAGCTGTTTTTT
CATKPGRESGELFF
>TRBJ2-7|11|many|NA|TRBV6-6
TGTGCCAGCAGTTTCCTTCAGGGACTTTACTTC
CASSFLQGLYF
>TRBJ2-3|14|few|TRBD1|TRBV5-1
TGCGCCAGCGATACAGGGGTGGGCACAGATACGCAGTATTTT
CASDTGVGTDTQYF
>TRBJ2-3|16|many|NA|TRBV12-3/TRBV12-4
TGTGCCAGCAGTACGGGACTCTTAGGGCGCACAGATACGCAGTATTTT
CASSTGLLGRTDTQYF